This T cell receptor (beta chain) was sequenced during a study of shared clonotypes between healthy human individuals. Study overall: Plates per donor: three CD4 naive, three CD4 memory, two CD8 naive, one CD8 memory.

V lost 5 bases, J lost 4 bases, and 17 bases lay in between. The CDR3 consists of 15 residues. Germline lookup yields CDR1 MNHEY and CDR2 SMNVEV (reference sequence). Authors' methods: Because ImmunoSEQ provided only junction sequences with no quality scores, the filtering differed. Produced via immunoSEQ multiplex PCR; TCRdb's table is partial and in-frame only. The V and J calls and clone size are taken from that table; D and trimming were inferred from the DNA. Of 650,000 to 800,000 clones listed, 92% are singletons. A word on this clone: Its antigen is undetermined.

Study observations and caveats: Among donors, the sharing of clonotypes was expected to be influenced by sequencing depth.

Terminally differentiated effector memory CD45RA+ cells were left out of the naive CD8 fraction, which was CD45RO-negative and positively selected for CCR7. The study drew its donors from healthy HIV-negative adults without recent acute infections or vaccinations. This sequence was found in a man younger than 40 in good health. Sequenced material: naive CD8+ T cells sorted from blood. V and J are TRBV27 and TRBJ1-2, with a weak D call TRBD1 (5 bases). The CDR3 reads CASSNGFSGFYGYTF. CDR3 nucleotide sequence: TGTGCCAGCAGTAATGGGTTCTCAGGGTTCTATGGCTACACCTTC.